The clone carrying this T cell receptor (beta chain) was detected only a few times. These data originate in a study of T cell changes during pregnancy in multiple sclerosis. This CDR3 is 10 amino acids long. Trimming left V 7 bases short and J 10 bases short, with 13 bases between. From germline, CDR1 is DFQATT and CDR2 SNEGSKA (reference sequence). The data were produced by immunoSEQ multiplex PCR, yet TCRdb's version contains in-frame clones alone and is incomplete. Here the sample spans about 100,000 clones, roughly 90% being singletons. Specimen: peripheral blood, collected after pregnancy. The chain recombines TRBV20-1 with TRBJ1-1; tentative D call: TRBD1 (5 bases). The receptor comes from a female donor with multiple sclerosis, enrolled in a pregnancy study. The CDR3 DNA sequence: TGCAGTGTCGAAGGTCAGGGAGCTTTCTTT. Protein sequence: CSVEGQGAFF.